A selection of T cell receptor beta chains follows, all from one sample in a study of T cells in localized non-small cell lung cancer. TCRdb's table, derived via immunoSEQ multiplex PCR, lists solely in-frame clones and lacks some. The sample contains tens of thousands of clones, roughly 77% of which appear only once. The specimen was PBMCs, collected before any cancer treatment. The receptors were sampled from a woman between 35 and 70 years old with stage II squamous cell lung carcinoma. CDR3s include the opening cysteine and the closing phenylalanine or tryptophan. A D gene is named only where the DNA matches it firmly. Clone size appears in some rows only: once, few, many, or a class for an expanded clone.

v_call	j_call	d_call	clone_size	cdr3_nt	cdr3_aa
TRBV7-2	TRBJ2-3	NA	NA	TGTGCCAGCAGCCCGACCCCCGATACGCAGTATTTT	CASSPTPDTQYF
TRBV6-5	TRBJ2-1	NA	once	TGTGCCAGCAGTTCCCAGCGGGCCGGCAGAAATGAGCAGTTCTTC	CASSSQRAGRNEQFF
TRBV7-9	TRBJ2-3	NA	NA	TGTGCCAGCAGCACTGCAGGGGATACGCAGTATTTT	CASSTAGDTQYF
TRBV4-3	TRBJ2-7	TRBD1	NA	TGCGCCAGCAGCCAAGGCACCGGGACAGGGGGATACGAGCAGTACTTC	CASSQGTGTGGYEQYF
TRBV7-9	TRBJ1-2	TRBD1	NA	TGTGCCAGCAGCTTATTTATTGACAGGGAAGTCTATGGCTACACCTTC	CASSLFIDREVYGYTF
TRBV6-1	TRBJ2-1	NA	NA	TGTGCCAGCAGTGAAATCCCGGAAAACTACAATGAGCAGTTCTTC	CASSEIPENYNEQFF
TRBV6-1	TRBJ1-4	NA	NA	TGTGCCAGCAGTAGCCCGGGGGTTAATGAAAAACTGTTTTTT	CASSSPGVNEKLFF
TRBV14	TRBJ2-7	NA	few	TGTGCCAGCAGCCCTCTGGCGGGGTCCTCCTACGAGCAGTACTTC	CASSPLAGSSYEQYF
TRBV29-1	TRBJ1-4	TRBD1	once	TGCAGCGTATCAGGGGGAACTAATGAAAAACTGTTTTTT	CSVSGGTNEKLFF
TRBV28	TRBJ1-5	NA	once	TGTGCCAGCAGTTCCCCGGGAGCCGGCCTCAATCAGCCCCAGCATTTT	CASSSPGAGLNQPQHF
TRBV19	TRBJ1-1	NA	many	TGTGCCAGTAGTATACCTGGGGAGAACACTGAAGCTTTCTTT	CASSIPGENTEAFF
TRBV7-9	TRBJ2-7	NA	NA	TGTGCCAGCAGCCGAGAATCCTACGAGCAGTACTTC	CASSRESYEQYF
TRBV7-9	TRBJ1-2	TRBD1	NA	TGTGCCAGCAGAGAAGGGGGCCAGACAGACGGGGGCTACACCTTC	CASREGGQTDGGYTF
TRBV5-1	TRBJ1-1	NA	NA	TGCGCCAGCAGCTTCAGCGGGGGCGAGACTGAAGCTTTCTTT	CASSFSGGETEAFF
TRBV7-2	TRBJ2-1	TRBD2	once	TGTGCCAGCAGCCAAAGCGGGAGCTCCTACAATGAGCAGTTCTTC	CASSQSGSSYNEQFF
TRBV5-6	TRBJ1-2	NA	NA	TGTGCCAGCAGCAGTACAGGTACGACGAACTATGGCTACACCTTC	CASSSTGTTNYGYTF
TRBV19	TRBJ2-2	NA	NA	TGTGCCAGTAGTATGGGGGCCGGGGGCGCAACCGGGGAGCTGTTTTTT	CASSMGAGGATGELFF
TRBV27	TRBJ2-7	NA	NA	TGTGCCAGCAGTTTATCGGGTAACTACGAGCAGTACTTC	CASSLSGNYEQYF
TRBV7-9	TRBJ1-2	NA	NA	TGTGCCAGCAGACTCAACATTAACTATGGCTACACCTTC	CASRLNINYGYTF
TRBV5-6	TRBJ1-2	NA	once	TGTGCCAGCAGCGGACGGGGGGACTATGGCTACACCTTC	CASSGRGDYGYTF
TRBV7-2	TRBJ2-3	NA	NA	TGTGCCAGCAGCTCAACCGGACATTACACAGATACGCAGTATTTT	CASSSTGHYTDTQYF
TRBV6-6	TRBJ1-3	NA	NA	TGTGCCAGCAGCCGTGGGGCAGCTAGCACCATATATTTT	CASSRGAASTIYF
TRBV7-3	TRBJ2-3	NA	NA	TGTGCCAGCAGCTTAGGGCGGCCCACAGATACGCAGTATTTT	CASSLGRPTDTQYF
TRBV2	TRBJ2-3	NA	few	TGTGCCAGCATGACCGGGTTCGATACGCAGTATTTT	CASMTGFDTQYF
TRBV6-1	TRBJ2-3	NA	NA	TGTGCCAGCAGTGAAGGGCAGGGGGGAGATACGCAGTATTTT	CASSEGQGGDTQYF
TRBV4-3	TRBJ2-2	NA	NA	TGCGCCAGCAGTCTTGGTGGAGGGAGGCTTACCGGGGAGCTGTTTTTT	CASSLGGGRLTGELFF
TRBV5-6	TRBJ1-5	NA	NA	TGTGCCAGCAGTGGGGGGTTGGGCAATCAGCCCCAGCATTTT	CASSGGLGNQPQHF
TRBV28	TRBJ1-1	TRBD1	NA	TGTGCCAGCAGCGGACAGGACACTGAAGCTTTCTTT	CASSGQDTEAFF
TRBV10-3	TRBJ2-2	TRBD1	NA	TGTGCCATCGGAACAGGGGGTCACACCGGGGAGCTGTTTTTT	CAIGTGGHTGELFF
TRBV6-1	TRBJ2-7	TRBD2	NA	TGTGCCAGCAGTGGAAGGACTAGCGGGACCGGCGAGCAGTACTTC	CASSGRTSGTGEQYF
TRBV4-2	TRBJ2-1	TRBD2	NA	TGTGCCAGCAGCCAAGATCCGGCTAGCGGAGACAATGAGCAGTTCTTC	CASSQDPASGDNEQFF
TRBV15	TRBJ1-5	NA	NA	TGTGCCACCAGCAGAGATAATCAGCCCCAGCATTTT	CATSRDNQPQHF
TRBV11-2	TRBJ2-7	NA	NA	TGTGCCAGCAAAGTCGGGGGCGGGGACGAGCAGTACTTC	CASKVGGGDEQYF
TRBV11-2	TRBJ1-4	TRBD1	NA	TGTGCCAGCAGCTTACGGACAGGGGACGGTGAAAAACTGTTTTTT	CASSLRTGDGEKLFF
TRBV28	TRBJ1-2	NA	NA	TGTGCCAGCAGTTTTGGTGGGAACTATGGCTACACCTTC	CASSFGGNYGYTF
TRBV11-2	TRBJ2-7	NA	NA	TGTGCCAGCAGCTTAGGGTCGGGGGTCCACGAGCAGTACTTC	CASSLGSGVHEQYF
TRBV6-1	TRBJ2-1	NA	NA	TGTGCCAGCAGTCTTCTGTACAATGAGCAGTTCTTC	CASSLLYNEQFF
TRBV11-2	TRBJ2-7	NA	NA	TGTGCCAGCAGCTTAGGTGGGGCTGTCTACGAGCAGTACTTC	CASSLGGAVYEQYF
TRBV29-1	TRBJ1-1	NA	NA	TGCAGCGTGCTTAGGGTTGCCAACACTGAAGCTTTCTTT	CSVLRVANTEAFF
TRBV28	TRBJ1-5	NA	NA	TGTGCCAGCAGCTTAGGTCTCGGACTACTTCCGCGGCCCCAGCATTTT	CASSLGLGLLPRPQHF
TRBV10-3	TRBJ1-1	TRBD1	few	TGTGCCATCAGTGCAGGACAGGGGGGTACTGAAGCTTTCTTT	CAISAGQGGTEAFF
TRBV5-1	TRBJ2-2	NA	NA	TGCGCCAGCAGCTTGGGACAGGCGGAAACCGGGGAGCTGTTTTTT	CASSLGQAETGELFF
TRBV7-3	TRBJ2-3	NA	NA	TGTGCCAGCAGCCTGGGGACATCCTCCGCAGATACGCAGTATTTT	CASSLGTSSADTQYF
TRBV7-8	TRBJ1-2	NA	NA	TGTGCCAGCAGCTTAGGTTCCGGCTCAGGCCCCTATGGCTACACCTTC	CASSLGSGSGPYGYTF
TRBV25-1	TRBJ1-5	NA	NA	TGTGCCAGCAGTGAATGGGACAGCAATCAGCCCCAGCATTTT	CASSEWDSNQPQHF
TRBV6-5	TRBJ2-5	NA	NA	TGTGCCAGCAGTTACAACCCCAGGGAGACCCAGTACTTC	CASSYNPRETQYF
TRBV5-6	TRBJ1-1	TRBD1	NA	TGTGCCAGCAGCTTGGGGACAGGGCCGAACACTGAAGCTTTCTTT	CASSLGTGPNTEAFF
TRBV7-2	TRBJ1-5	NA	NA	TGTGCCAGCAGCCCGGACGTTACAAATCAGCCCCAGCATTTT	CASSPDVTNQPQHF
TRBV27	TRBJ2-3	NA	NA	TGTGCCAGCAGTTGGGGGTGGGGATCAGATACGCAGTATTTT	CASSWGWGSDTQYF
TRBV7-2	TRBJ2-2	NA	NA	TGTGCCAGCAGCACCGACGCCGGGGAGCTGTTTTTT	CASSTDAGELFF
TRBV9	TRBJ1-3	NA	few	TGTGCCAGCAGCGTAGAGGGTGGTGCCGGAAACACCATATATTTT	CASSVEGGAGNTIYF
TRBV2	TRBJ2-7	NA	once	TGTGCCAGCAGGAGGACTACAGTCGTCTCCTACGAGCAGTACTTC	CASRRTTVVSYEQYF
TRBV6-1	TRBJ1-2	TRBD1	NA	TGTGCCAGCAGTGAGGGAGGACAGGGAGGCTATGGCTACACCTTC	CASSEGGQGGYGYTF
TRBV7-9	TRBJ2-1	TRBD2	NA	TGTGCCAGCAGCTCAACTAGCGGGAGTTTGAATGAGCAGTTCTTC	CASSSTSGSLNEQFF
TRBV6-6	TRBJ1-6	NA	NA	TGTGCCAGCAGTTACTCTGGTGTCGACTCACCCCTCCACTTT	CASSYSGVDSPLHF